This T cell receptor beta chain was found in a study of blood T cell repertoires in COVID-19. Across the whole study: Acute and convalescent COVID-19 specimens originated in the United States, Italy and Spain. The analysed material was cDNA or gDNA that came from T cells, B-cell-depleted T cells, or PBMCs.

How the authors handled the data: Nucleated cell number was recorded as an estimate derived from reference gene primer amplification. The method was immunoSEQ multiplex PCR; TCRdb's version includes in-frame clones alone and lacks a portion of them. D and trimming come from the DNA, and the V and J calls and clone size come from that table. Of 50,000 to 80,000 clones in the sample, under 90% are singletons; the top ten hold approximately 1.5%. This receptor was obtained from a man in his sixties with acute or convalescent COVID-19. The specimen sequenced was peripheral blood.

CDR3: CASRPRAGTGGLYEQYF. CDR3 in DNA: TGTGCCAGCAGACCAAGAGCTGGGACAGGAGGACTATACGAGCAGTACTTC. The rearrangement links TRBV3-1 (or the pseudogene TRBV3-2) to TRBJ2-7, with 8 bases that match TRBD1. The CDR3 totals 17 residues. Losses at the gene ends were 6 bases for V and 4 bases for J; bases not matched to a gene: 17. The germline V gene has CDR1 LGHDT and CDR2 YNNKEL (reference sequence).